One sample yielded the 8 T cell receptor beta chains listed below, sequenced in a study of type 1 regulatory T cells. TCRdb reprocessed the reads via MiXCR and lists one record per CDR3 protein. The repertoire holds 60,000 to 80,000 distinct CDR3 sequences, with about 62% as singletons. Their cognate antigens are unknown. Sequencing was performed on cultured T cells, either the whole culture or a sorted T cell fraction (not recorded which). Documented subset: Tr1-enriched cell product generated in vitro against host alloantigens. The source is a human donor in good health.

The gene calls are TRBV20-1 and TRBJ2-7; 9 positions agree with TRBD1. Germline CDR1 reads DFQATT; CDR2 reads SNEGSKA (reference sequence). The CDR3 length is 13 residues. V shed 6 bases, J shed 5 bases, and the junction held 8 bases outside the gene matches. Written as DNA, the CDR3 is TGCAGTGCGCCCGGGACAGGGTCCCACGAGCAGTACTTC. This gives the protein CSAPGTGSHEQYF.

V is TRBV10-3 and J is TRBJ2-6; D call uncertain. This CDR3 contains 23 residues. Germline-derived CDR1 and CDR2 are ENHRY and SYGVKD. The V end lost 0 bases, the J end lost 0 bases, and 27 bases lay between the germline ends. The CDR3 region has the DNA TGTGCCATCAGTGAGTCGGCTGGTGGCTCCACGGGTTCCGCTAGCTCTGGGGCCAACGTCCTGACTTTC. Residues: CAISESAGGSTGSASSGANVLTF.

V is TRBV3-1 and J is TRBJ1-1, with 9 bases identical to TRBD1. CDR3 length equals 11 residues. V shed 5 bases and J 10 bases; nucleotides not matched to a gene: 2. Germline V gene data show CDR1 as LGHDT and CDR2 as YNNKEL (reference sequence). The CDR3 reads CASSGQGPAFF. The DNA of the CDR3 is TGTGCCAGCAGCGGACAGGGGCCAGCTTTCTTT.

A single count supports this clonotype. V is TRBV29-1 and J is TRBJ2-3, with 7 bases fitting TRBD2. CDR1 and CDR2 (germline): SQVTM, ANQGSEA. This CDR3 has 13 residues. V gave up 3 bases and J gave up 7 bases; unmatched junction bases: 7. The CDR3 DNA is TGCAGCGTTGATGGGGGGGTACCGTATACGCAGTATTTT. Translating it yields CSVDGGVPYTQYF.

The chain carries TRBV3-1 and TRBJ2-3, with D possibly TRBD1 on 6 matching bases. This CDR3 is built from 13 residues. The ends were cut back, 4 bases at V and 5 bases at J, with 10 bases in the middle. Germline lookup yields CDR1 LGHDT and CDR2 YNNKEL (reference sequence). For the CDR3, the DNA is TGTGCCAGCAGCCTGAGAGGGGGAGATACGCAGTATTTT. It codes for CASSLRGGDTQYF.

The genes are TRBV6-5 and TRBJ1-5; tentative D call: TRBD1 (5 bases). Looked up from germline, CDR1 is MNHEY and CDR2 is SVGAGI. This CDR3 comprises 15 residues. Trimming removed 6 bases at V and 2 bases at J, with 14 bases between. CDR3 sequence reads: CASSRSGVGNQPQHF. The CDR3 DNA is TGTGCCAGCAGCCGCTCGGGGGTTGGCAATCAGCCCCAGCATTTT.

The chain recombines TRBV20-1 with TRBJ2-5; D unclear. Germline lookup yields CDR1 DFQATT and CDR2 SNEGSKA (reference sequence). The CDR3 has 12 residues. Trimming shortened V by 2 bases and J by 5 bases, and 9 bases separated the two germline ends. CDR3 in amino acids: CSARMIQETQYF. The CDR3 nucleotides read TGCAGTGCTAGAATGATTCAGGAGACCCAGTACTTC.

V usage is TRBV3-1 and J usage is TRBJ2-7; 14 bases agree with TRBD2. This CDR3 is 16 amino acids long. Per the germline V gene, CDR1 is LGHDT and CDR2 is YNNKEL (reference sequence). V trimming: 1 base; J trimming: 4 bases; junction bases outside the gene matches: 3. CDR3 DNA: TGTGCCAGCAGCCAAGCGGGACTAGCGGGAGTATACGAGCAGTACTTC. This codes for CASSQAGLAGVYEQYF.